Shown below are 27 T cell receptor beta chains from a single sample sequenced in a study of blood T cell repertoires in COVID-19. TCRdb's table, derived via immunoSEQ multiplex PCR, lists solely in-frame clones and lacks some. The repertoire includes 310,000 or so clones, about 90% of them detected once, and approximately 2.2% sits in the top ten. The sequenced sample was peripheral blood. These receptors all stem from a woman aged 25 to 39 who had recovered from COVID-19.

V usage is TRBV27 and J usage is TRBJ1-5; D ambiguous. Germline CDR1 reads MNHEY; CDR2 reads SMNVEV (reference sequence). V was shortened by 3 bases and J by 1 base, with 4 bases between the two germline ends. This CDR3 comprises 13 residues. As DNA, the CDR3 is TGTGCCAGCAGTTTGGGCAGCAATCAGCCCCAGCATTTT. As protein: CASSLGSNQPQHF.

V and J are TRBV4-1 and TRBJ2-7; D is uncertain. The CDR3 length is 16 residues. Germline V gene sequence: CDR1 MGHRA, CDR2 YSYEKL. The V end was cut by 4 bases, the J end by 1 base, with 17 bases between. CDR3 DNA: TGCGCCAGCAGCCTAGAGGTTAGCCCGCCATCCTACGAGCAGTACTTC. Translating it yields CASSLEVSPPSYEQYF.

The J gene is TRBJ2-2, the V gene TRBV4-3; D gene uncertain. Trimming pared 2 bases from V and 5 bases from J, leaving 15 bases between. CDR1 LGHNA and CDR2 YSLEER come from the germline V gene. This CDR3 comprises 16 residues. CDR3 DNA sequence: TGCGCCAGCAGCCAACTAGTGGGTGGCACGACCGGGGAGCTGTTTTTT. Translating it yields CASSQLVGGTTGELFF.

This chain joins TRBV7-9 and TRBJ1-1, with TRBD1 matching over 7 bases. The V gene end was trimmed by 2 bases and the J gene end by 1 base; junction bases not matched to a gene: 10. The CDR3 is 17 residues long. The germline CDR1 and CDR2 sequences are SEHNR and FQNEAQ (reference sequence). CDR3 bases: TGTGCCAGCAGCTTAAGAGGGGGCGCGTGGGCGAACACTGAAGCTTTCTTT. It yields the protein CASSLRGGAWANTEAFF.

This rearrangement joins TRBV5-1 to TRBJ2-7; 9 bases fit TRBD1. J gave up 7 bases and V 0 bases, and 11 bases lay outside the gene matches. Per the germline V gene, CDR1 is SGHRS and CDR2 is YFSETQ. This CDR3 is 16 amino acids long. Here the CDR3 DNA reads TGCGCCAGCAGCTTGGGCCGGGACAGGGACATAAAAGAGCAGTACTTC. It is translated as CASSLGRDRDIKEQYF.

The rearrangement joins TRBV4-3 to TRBJ2-7, with 7 bases that match TRBD2. Looked up from germline, CDR1 is LGHNA and CDR2 is YSLEER. This CDR3 is 17 amino acids long. V was pared by 3 bases and J by 6 bases, with 17 bases of the junction left unmatched. The CDR3 sequence is CASSQGRVAGVASEQYF. The CDR3 bases are TGCGCCAGCAGCCAGGGTCGTGTGGCGGGAGTTGCGAGCGAGCAGTACTTC.

The chain carries TRBV7-2 and TRBJ1-3; D unresolved. The CDR3 contains 15 residues. CDR1 SGHTA and CDR2 FQGNSA come from the germline V gene. Trimming removed 5 bases at V and 4 bases at J, with 15 bases between. CDR3 in amino acids: CASSLGSNGGNTIYF. Here the CDR3 DNA reads TGTGCCAGCAGCCTCGGGTCAAATGGGGGAAACACCATATATTTT.

The chain is built from TRBV28 and TRBJ2-3, with TRBD2 matching over 7 bases. The junction had 5 bases not matched to a gene; V was cut back by 2 bases and J by 3 bases. There are 15 residues in the CDR3. Per the germline V gene, CDR1 is MDHEN and CDR2 is SYDVKM. CDR3 nucleotide sequence: TGTGCCAGCAGTTTAGGCGGGAGTATGACAGATACGCAGTATTTT. Protein product: CASSLGGSMTDTQYF.

The sample holds one count of this clone. This chain connects TRBV2 to TRBJ2-7; 8 bases map to TRBD1. The CDR3 is 15 amino acids. Germline V CDR1 and CDR2: SNHLY, FYNNEI. The V and J ends lost 10 bases and 1 base, in that order; junction bases with no gene match: 12. In DNA form, the CDR3 reads TGTGCCACCTTCCGATTACAGGGGGAATCCTACGAGCAGTACTTC. It is translated as CATFRLQGESYEQYF.

This sequence joins TRBV7-8 and TRBJ2-1, with 11 positions matching TRBD2. The CDR3 loop spans 14 amino acids. The ends lost 5 bases at V and 10 bases at J; junction bases unmatched: 7. CDR1 SGHVS and CDR2 FQNEAQ come from the germline V gene. The CDR3, as DNA: TGTGCCAGCAGCATCCTAGCGGGGGGTTTCGAGCAGTTCTTC. It codes for CASSILAGGFEQFF.

The chain links TRBV30 to TRBJ2-7, with TRBD2 matching 7 bases. The ends lost 0 bases at V and 3 bases at J; junction bases unmatched: 8. The length of the CDR3 is 15 residues. Germline V gene sequence: CDR1 GTSNPN, CDR2 SVGIG (reference sequence). The CDR3 protein is CAWSVRLGGIYEQYF. Here the CDR3 DNA reads TGTGCCTGGAGTGTACGACTGGGGGGGATCTACGAGCAGTACTTC.

On this clone: Sequence at one end of the junction differs from germline and may be a read error. The chain employs TRBV19 and TRBJ1-1; TRBD1 might be the D (6 bases). The germline CDR1 and CDR2 sequences are LNHDA and SQIVND (reference sequence). This CDR3 is built from 14 residues. CDR3 sequence reads: CASSIWDKDTEAFF. In DNA form, the CDR3 reads TGTGCCAGTAGTATTTGGGACAAGGACACAGAAGCTTTCTTT.

This clone showed up just a few times. Germline is not matched at one junction end, which may reflect a read error. This sample also contains other DNA sequences that code for the same CDR3. The V and J genes are TRBV7-7 and TRBJ2-5; 7 bases fit TRBD2. The CDR3 consists of 13 residues. The germline V gene has CDR1 SSHAT and CDR2 FNYEAQ (reference sequence). CDR3 sequence reads: CASSASGGETQYF. The CDR3 region has the DNA TGTGCTAGCAGCGCATCGGGGGGAGAGACCCAGTACTTC.

The V gene is TRBV19, the J gene TRBJ1-1; D is undetermined. The germline V gene encodes CDR1 LNHDA and CDR2 SQIVND (reference sequence). The CDR3 extends over 15 amino acids. V lost 2 bases, J lost 0 bases, and 10 bases lay in between. CDR3 coding DNA: TGTGCCAGTAGTATACTCAGAGACATGAACACTGAAGCTTTCTTT. Protein sequence: CASSILRDMNTEAFF. Using reference TRBV19 and TRBJ1-1 for the parts outside the CDR3, the full variable domain is DGGITQSPKYLFRKEGQNVTLSCEQNLNHDAMYWYRQDPGQGLRLIYYSQIVNDFQKGDIAEGYSVSREKKESFPLTVTSAQKNPTAFYLCASSILRDMNTEAFFGQGTRLTVV.

V and J are TRBV10-1 and TRBJ2-3, with a weak D call TRBD2 (6 bases). Trimming removed 0 bases from V and 4 bases from J, with 11 bases in between. The CDR3 consists of 15 residues. Germline CDR1 WNHNN, CDR2 SYGVQD (reference sequence). CDR3 amino acids: CASSESGGSADTQYF. The CDR3 region has the DNA TGCGCCAGCAGTGAGTCCGGGGGATCGGCAGATACGCAGTATTTT.

The rearrangement uses TRBV9 and TRBJ1-1; maybe TRBD1 (5 bases). V was pared by 2 bases and J by 3 bases, with 14 bases between. The CDR3 extends over 15 amino acids. Germline V gene data show CDR1 as SGDLS and CDR2 as YYNGEE. DNA of the CDR3: TGTGCCAGCAGCGTCGACCGGGGGGGAGACACTGAAGCTTTCTTT. This sequence encodes CASSVDRGGDTEAFF. Combining the CDR3 with reference TRBV9 and TRBJ1-1 gives the whole variable domain DSGVTQTPKHLITATGQRVTLRCSPRSGDLSVYWYQQSLDQGLQFLIQYYNGEERAKGNILERFSAQQFPDLHSELNLSSLELGDSALYFCASSVDRGGDTEAFFGQGTRLTVV.

This clone was seen just once. The J gene is TRBJ2-2, the V gene TRBV28; 7 positions agree with TRBD2. This CDR3 comprises 16 residues. J lost 4 bases, V lost 2 bases, and 7 bases had no gene match. CDR1 is MDHEN and CDR2 is SYDVKM in the germline V gene. CDR3 residues: CASSLIGLGSTGELFF. Written as DNA, the CDR3 is TGTGCCAGCAGTTTAATTGGACTAGGTTCCACCGGGGAGCTGTTTTTT.

The gene calls are TRBV6-2 or TRBV6-3 and TRBJ2-1; TRBD2 matches 8 bases. The CDR3 runs 18 residues. The J segment lost 1 base and the V segment lost 2 bases, leaving 10 bases of the junction unmatched. The germline V gene encodes CDR1 MNHEY and CDR2 SVGEGT. The CDR3 is CASSYPSLAGGSYNEQFF. In nucleotides, the CDR3 is TGTGCCAGCAGTTACCCCTCTCTGGCGGGAGGTTCCTACAATGAGCAGTTCTTC.

This chain connects TRBV6-5 to TRBJ2-4, with a possible D match to TRBD1 (5 bases). The CDR3 sequence is 13 residues long. The germline V gene has CDR1 MNHEY and CDR2 SVGAGI. The V end was cut by 6 bases, the J end by 3 bases, with 9 bases between. The CDR3 is CASSRQGKNIQYF. In nucleotides, the CDR3 is TGTGCCAGCAGCCGCCAGGGCAAAAACATTCAGTACTTC.

The chain recombines TRBV7-9 with TRBJ2-3; 8 bases match TRBD2. Germline-derived CDR1 and CDR2 are SEHNR and FQNEAQ (reference sequence). There are 17 residues in the CDR3. Trimming removed 5 bases from V and 4 bases from J; junction bases left unmatched: 14. CDR3 loop: CASSPPPAGGRSDTQYF. The CDR3 DNA reads TGTGCCAGCAGCCCCCCCCCTGCGGGGGGACGGTCAGATACGCAGTATTTT.

The CDR3 nucleotides are TGTGCCAGCAGTACGGGTCGGGGCACCGGGGAGCTGTTTTTT. It codes for CASSTGRGTGELFF. The rearrangement uses TRBV27 and TRBJ2-2, with a tentative D call TRBD2 (5 bases). The V end was cut by 5 bases, the J end by 4 bases, with 11 bases between. Looked up from germline, CDR1 is MNHEY and CDR2 is SMNVEV (reference sequence). This CDR3 spans 14 amino acids.

The chain links TRBV6-5 to TRBJ1-1; no clear D. Trimming left V 2 bases short and J 3 bases short, with 10 bases between. Germline V CDR1 and CDR2: MNHEY, SVGAGI. The CDR3 extends over 14 amino acids. The CDR3 region has the DNA TGTGCCAGCAGTTACGGGCCTCGGTACACTGAAGCTTTCTTT. It encodes CASSYGPRYTEAFF.

The V and J genes are TRBV15 and TRBJ2-1, with 10 bases lining up with TRBD1. This CDR3 is 16 amino acids long. Germline CDR1 reads LNHNV; CDR2 reads YYDKDF (reference sequence). With V trimmed by 1 base and J by 4 bases, 4 bases remained unmatched. The DNA for the CDR3 is TGTGCCACCAGCAGAGGGAGACAGGGGGCTTACAATGAGCAGTTCTTC. This codes for CATSRGRQGAYNEQFF.

The V gene is TRBV2, the J gene TRBJ2-7, with TRBD2 as a possible D gene (5 bases). Deletions cut 5 bases from V and 0 bases from J, with 11 bases between. CDR1 is SNHLY, CDR2 FYNNEI, per germline. The CDR3 is 14 amino acids. The CDR3 sequence is CASSWTESSYEQYF. In DNA form, the CDR3 reads TGTGCCAGCAGTTGGACTGAGAGCTCCTACGAGCAGTACTTC. Supplemented by reference TRBV2 and TRBJ2-7, the full variable domain reads EPEVTQTPSHQVTQMGQEVILRCVPISNHLYFYWYRQILGQKVEFLVSFYNNEISEKSEIFDDQFSVERPDGSNFTLKIRSTKLEDSAMYFCASSWTESSYEQYFGPGTRLTVT.

Written as DNA, the CDR3 is TGTGCCAGCAGCTTCTATAACACTGAAGCTTTCTTT. Protein product: CASSFYNTEAFF. The rearrangement joins TRBV13 to TRBJ1-1; no definite D call. CDR3 length equals 12 residues. Deletions cut 3 bases from V and 2 bases from J, with 4 bases between. Germline V gene data show CDR1 as PRHDT and CDR2 as FYEKMQ (reference sequence).

CDR3 region: CASSIDGLRGRSRQPQHF. CDR3 in DNA: TGTGCCAGTAGTATAGATGGCCTTAGGGGCAGGTCAAGGCAGCCCCAGCATTTT. J is TRBJ1-5 and V is TRBV19, with TRBD1 as a possible D gene (5 bases). There are 18 residues in the CDR3. Germline V gene lookup returns CDR1 LNHDA and CDR2 SQIVND (reference sequence). Trimming took 0 bases from V and 7 from J, leaving 22 bases between them.

V and J are TRBV9 and TRBJ2-2, with TRBD1 matching 10 bases. CDR1 is SGDLS and CDR2 is YYNGEE in the germline V gene. The CDR3 is made up of 15 amino acids. V lost 3 bases and J lost 6; bases outside the gene matches: 5. This chain's CDR3 is CASSARQGAPGELFF. As DNA, the CDR3 is TGTGCCAGCAGCGCGCGACAGGGGGCTCCCGGGGAGCTGTTTTTT.